The source of this TCR beta chain is a study of T cell repertoires in cytomegalovirus infection (dated by TCRdb to the late 2010s). With respect to the entire study: Donor HLA type was relevant to the analysis, as public TCR beta signatures indicated carriage of CMV infection together with the matching HLA type. The research as a whole found: In both this cohort and an independent roughly 350-donor cohort, the cumulative frequency of public TCR beta family members distinguished carriers of CMV infection plus the relevant HLA type. The ex vivo response was dominated by HLA-C-restricted CMV-specific TCR beta clonotypes, which also provided the single most frequent clonotype in two of eight donors.

This clonotype was seen repeatedly, ten times or more. Its antigen remains unidentified. The input lacks base qualities; no much larger clone sits a single base away. TCRdb names Illumina HiSeq 1500 as the instrument used. TCRdb's own reprocessing of the public reads used fastp at Q25 and MiXCR and kept productive beta chains. Rows matching on CDR3 protein sequence are summarized as one entry with the most common DNA and genes. The sample table shows about 200,000 distinct CDR3 sequences, and roughly 9.8% are seen once. 4.6% of the sample belongs to the ten largest clones. Trimming at the junction amounts to 5 bases on V and 7 bases on J, and the germline ends lie 14 bases apart. The CDR3 measures 14 amino acids from cysteine to phenylalanine. Only CDR3 DNA is held: 42 bases, read in frame from base 1. The germline V gene encodes CDR1 SGHTA and CDR2 FQGNSA.

The chain couples TRBV7-2 to TRBJ1-4; the D region possibly corresponds to TRBD1 (6 bases align). The clonotype comes from a human donor in good health (CMV status not recorded). Some clones in this sample may be carry-over from other donors' samples. The sample comprised PBMCs. The base sequence is TGTGCCAGCAGCGCACAGGGCCGGAGTGAAAAACTGTTTTTT. Translation gives CASSAQGRSEKLFF.